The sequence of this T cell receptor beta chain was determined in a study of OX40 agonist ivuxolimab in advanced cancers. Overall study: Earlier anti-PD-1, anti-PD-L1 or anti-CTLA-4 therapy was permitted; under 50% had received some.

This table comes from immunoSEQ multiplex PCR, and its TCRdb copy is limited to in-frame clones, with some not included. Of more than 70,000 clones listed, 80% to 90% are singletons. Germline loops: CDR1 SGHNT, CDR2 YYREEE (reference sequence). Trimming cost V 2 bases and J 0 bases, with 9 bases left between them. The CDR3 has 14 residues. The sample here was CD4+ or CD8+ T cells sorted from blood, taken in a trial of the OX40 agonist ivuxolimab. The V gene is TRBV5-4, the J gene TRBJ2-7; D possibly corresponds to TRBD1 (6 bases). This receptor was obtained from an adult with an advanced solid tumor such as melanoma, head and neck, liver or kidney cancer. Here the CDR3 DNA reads TGTGCCAGCAGCTTTGGGGACACCTCCTACGAGCAGTACTTC. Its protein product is CASSFGDTSYEQYF. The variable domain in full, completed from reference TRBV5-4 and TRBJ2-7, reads ETGVTQSPTHLIKTRGQQVTLRCSSQSGHNTVSWYQQALGQGPQFIFQYYREEENGRGNFPPRFSGLQFPNYSSELNVNALELDDSALYLCASSFGDTSYEQYFGPGTRLTVT.